This T cell receptor (beta chain) derives from a study of OX40 agonist ivuxolimab in advanced cancers. Study-level background: The patients received ivuxolimab by intravenous route every 2 weeks at 0.01 to 10 mg/kg. Those enrolled were less than 85% male, with a mean age of approximately 60 years and ages from about 20 to 80. Study-wide findings and caveats: On average, a greater number of expanded clones characterised CD8+ T cells relative to CD4+.

The CDR3 has 14 amino acids. Germline values: CDR1 SNHLY, CDR2 FYNNEI. V lost 10 bases to trimming and J lost 3 bases; unmatched junction nucleotides: 9. Notes on this clone: The target antigen is unknown.

Method: immunoSEQ multiplex PCR; TCRdb's copy keeps in-frame clones and lacks some. The table has around 35,000 clones, roughly nine tenths seen once. Patients were excluded for autoimmune disease history or systemic immunosuppression. Sequenced here: CD4+ or CD8+ T cells sorted from blood, sampled in a trial of the OX40 agonist ivuxolimab. The V and J genes are TRBV2 and TRBJ2-7, with 10 bases matching TRBD1. The clonotype was recovered from an adult with an advanced solid tumor such as melanoma, head and neck, liver or kidney cancer. CDR3 nucleotides: TGTGCCACCCAGGTGGGACAGGGGATCTACGAGCAGTACTTC. As protein: CATQVGQGIYEQYF.